A selection of T cell receptor beta chains follows, all from one sample in a study of glioma-infiltrating T cells after dendritic cell vaccination. The assay was immunoSEQ multiplex PCR, and TCRdb's table has in-frame clones only and misses some. The sample gives tens of thousands of clones, about 85% of which show up once; roughly 11% is in the top ten. This material consisted of blood, taken before dendritic cell vaccination. These TCRs come from a human donor with glioblastoma. Both conserved end residues are part of each CDR3.

j_call: TRBJ2-7; cdr3_length: 16; v_call: TRBV7-9; cdr3_aa: CASSTPRDRGRAEQYF
j_call: TRBJ1-2; cdr3_length: 14; v_call: TRBV5-1; cdr3_aa: CASSLGAPIDGYTF
j_call: TRBJ1-4; cdr3_length: 14; v_call: TRBV19; cdr3_aa: CASSLGQGNEKLFF
j_call: TRBJ1-1; cdr3_length: 15; v_call: TRBV12-5; cdr3_aa: CASGPTGQSNTEAFF
j_call: TRBJ2-3; cdr3_length: 16; v_call: TRBV11-2; cdr3_aa: CASTIRGGPSTDTQYF
j_call: TRBJ1-4; cdr3_length: 13; v_call: TRBV18; cdr3_aa: CASSPLSNEKLFF
j_call: TRBJ1-4; cdr3_length: 15; v_call: TRBV11-2; cdr3_aa: CASSPRTGNNEKLFF
j_call: TRBJ1-6; cdr3_length: 15; v_call: TRBV7-2; cdr3_aa: CASSLFGQGNSPLHF
j_call: TRBJ2-2; cdr3_length: 14; v_call: TRBV9; cdr3_aa: CASSVVAGAGELFF
j_call: TRBJ1-3; cdr3_length: 16; v_call: TRBV7-2; cdr3_aa: CASSRQGPHSGNTIYF